This TCR beta chain was sequenced for a study of control samples from healthy donors and cancer patients. Here immunoSEQ multiplex PCR was the method, and the copy in TCRdb shows in-frame clones only, minus some. In the table there are 260,000 or so clones, roughly 80% of which are singletons. The germline V gene has CDR1 KGHSH and CDR2 LQKENI. V shed 3 bases and J shed 1 base, with 9 bases lying between them. The CDR3 spans 14 residues. The material sequenced was PBMCs. The chain has TRBV18 and TRBJ1-1; TRBD1 might be the D (6 bases). This TCR came from a woman aged 55-70 years with lung cancer. The CDR3 loop is CASSPARGNTEAFF. The CDR3, as DNA: TGTGCCAGCTCACCGGCCAGGGGGAACACTGAAGCTTTCTTT.